This TCR beta chain was documented in a study of tumor and adjacent non-tumor tissue in lung cancer. For the study at large: There were 11 to 13 adenocarcinoma, a couple of squamous cell carcinoma and 1 small cell lung cancer cases. Patients were aged about 30 to 76, nine to eleven men and about five women, stage I to III.

With regard to this clonotype: Antigen specificity is unknown. One end of the junction fails to match germline, which may point to a read error.

No cell sorting was done before RNA was extracted from the tissue. TCRbeta libraries were built with three rounds of nested PCR, modified from ARM-PCR. TCRdb re-called the multiplex PCR reads with MiXCR, one entry per CDR3 protein. Of under 150,000 distinct CDR3 sequences in the sample, about 71% were seen once. The CDR3 spans 18 residues. The V gene's germline CDR1 is MNHNS and CDR2 SASEGT. Study results and caveats: Normal lung showed higher cumulative top 100 clone frequency than tumor.

This chain links TRBV6-1 with TRBJ2-7, with 11 bases fitting TRBD2. The receptor's source is a man in his 60s with small cell lung cancer. Sequenced sample: lung tumor tissue. The CDR3 region has the DNA TGTGCCAGCAATGAAAAAGTTGGGAGACTAGCGGGAAACTACGAGCAGTACTTC. Protein: CASNEKVGRLAGNYEQYF.